This entry is about one T cell receptor beta chain. Its cognate antigen is unknown. Germline CDR1 SGHNT, CDR2 YYREEE (reference sequence). The CDR3 has 15 amino acids. The V and J ends lost 3 bases and 6 bases, in that order; junction bases with no gene match: 10. Vbeta (60) and Jbeta (13) primers were used in the PCR. Using immunoSEQ multiplex PCR, the repertoire was profiled, and TCRdb retains in-frame clones only, with some absent. The table lists 75,000 to 100,000 clones, 6.5% to 8% of them singletons. These data come from a study of cytomegalovirus exposure and HLA in healthy donors. Study-wide results and caveats: By HLA locus, TCR association rates varied in a later analysis, with DRB1 showing the most and HLA-C the fewest.

Specimen: PBMCs. This chain connects TRBV5-4 to TRBJ1-2; 8 bases line up with TRBD1. This receptor was obtained from a man aged 50 or older in good health and CMV-seronegative. DNA for the CDR3: TGTGCCAGCAGCTCCGGAACCTCGACAGGGGATGGCTACACCTTC. It yields the protein CASSSGTSTGDGYTF.